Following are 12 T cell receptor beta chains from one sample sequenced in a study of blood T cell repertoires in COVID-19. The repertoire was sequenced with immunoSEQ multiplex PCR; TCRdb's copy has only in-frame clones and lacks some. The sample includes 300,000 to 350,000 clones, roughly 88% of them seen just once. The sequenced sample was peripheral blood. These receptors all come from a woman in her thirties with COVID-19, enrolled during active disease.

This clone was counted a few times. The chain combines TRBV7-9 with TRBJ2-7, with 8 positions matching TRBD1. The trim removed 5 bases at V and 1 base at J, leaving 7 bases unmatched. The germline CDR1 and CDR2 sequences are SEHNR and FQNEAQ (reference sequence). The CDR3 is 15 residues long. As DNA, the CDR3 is TGTGCCAGCAGCGGAGGACAGGGAATTTCCTACGAGCAGTACTTC. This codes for CASSGGQGISYEQYF.

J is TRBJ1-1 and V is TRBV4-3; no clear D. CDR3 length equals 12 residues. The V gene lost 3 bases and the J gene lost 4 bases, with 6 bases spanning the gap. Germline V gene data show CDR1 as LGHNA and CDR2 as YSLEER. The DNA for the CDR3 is TGCGCCAGCAGCCACCTAGGCACTGAAGCTTTCTTT. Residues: CASSHLGTEAFF.

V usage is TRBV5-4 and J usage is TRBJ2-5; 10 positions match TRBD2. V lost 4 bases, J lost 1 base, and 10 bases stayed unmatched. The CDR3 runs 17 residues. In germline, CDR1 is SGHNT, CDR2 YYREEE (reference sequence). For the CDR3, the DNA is TGTGCCAGCAGCCCCGCTAGCGGGGGCCGTACCCAAGAGACCCAGTACTTC. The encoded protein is CASSPASGGRTQETQYF.

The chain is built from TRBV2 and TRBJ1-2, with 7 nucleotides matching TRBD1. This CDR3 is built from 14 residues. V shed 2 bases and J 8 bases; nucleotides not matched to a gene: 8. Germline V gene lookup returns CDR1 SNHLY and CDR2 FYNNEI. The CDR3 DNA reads TGTGCCAGCAGTGAATTGGAGGGGGCGCGGGGCTACACCTTC. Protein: CASSELEGARGYTF.

The CDR3 coding sequence is TGTGCCAGCAGCTTTGTCGACAGTCGGAACACTGAAGCTTTCTTT. Its translation: CASSFVDSRNTEAFF. V is TRBV5-6 and J is TRBJ1-1; TRBD1 might be the D (5 bases). This CDR3 has 15 amino acids. The germline V gene has CDR1 SGHDT and CDR2 YYEEEE. The germline V and J ends were trimmed by 2 bases and 1 base, with 12 bases remaining between them.

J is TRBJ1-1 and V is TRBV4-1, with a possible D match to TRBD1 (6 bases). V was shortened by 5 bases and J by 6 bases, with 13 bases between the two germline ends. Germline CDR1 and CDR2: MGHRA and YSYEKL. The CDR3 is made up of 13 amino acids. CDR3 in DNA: TGCGCCAGCAGCTACAGGGTTGGGGCTGAAGCTTTCTTT. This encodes CASSYRVGAEAFF.

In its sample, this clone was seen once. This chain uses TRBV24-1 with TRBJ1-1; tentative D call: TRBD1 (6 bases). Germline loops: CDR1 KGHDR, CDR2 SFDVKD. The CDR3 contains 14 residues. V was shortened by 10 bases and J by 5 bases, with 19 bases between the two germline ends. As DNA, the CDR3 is TGTGCCACTTGCCCTCCAGGGGTTGGGACTGAAGCTTTCTTT. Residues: CATCPPGVGTEAFF.

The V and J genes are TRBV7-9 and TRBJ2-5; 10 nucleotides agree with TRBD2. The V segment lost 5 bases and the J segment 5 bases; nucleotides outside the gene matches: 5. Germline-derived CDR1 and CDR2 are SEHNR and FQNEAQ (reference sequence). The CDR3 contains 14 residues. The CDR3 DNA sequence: TGTGCCAGCAGCCGAGCGGGGGGGCAGGAGACCCAGTACTTC. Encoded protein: CASSRAGGQETQYF.

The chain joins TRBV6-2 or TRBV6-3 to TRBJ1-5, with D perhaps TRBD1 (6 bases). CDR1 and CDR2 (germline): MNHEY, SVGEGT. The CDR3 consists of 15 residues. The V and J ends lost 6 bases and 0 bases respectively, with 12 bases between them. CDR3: CASSTGWVSNQPQHF. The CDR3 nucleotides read TGTGCCAGCAGCACAGGGTGGGTTAGCAATCAGCCCCAGCATTTT.

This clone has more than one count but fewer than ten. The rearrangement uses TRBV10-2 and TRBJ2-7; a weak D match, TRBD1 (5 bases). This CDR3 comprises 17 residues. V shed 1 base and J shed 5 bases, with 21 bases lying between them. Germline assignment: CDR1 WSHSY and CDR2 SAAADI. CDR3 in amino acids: CASSEWSRRGSLDEQYV. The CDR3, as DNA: TGCGCCAGCAGTGAGTGGAGTAGAAGGGGCTCTTTGGACGAGCAGTACGTC.

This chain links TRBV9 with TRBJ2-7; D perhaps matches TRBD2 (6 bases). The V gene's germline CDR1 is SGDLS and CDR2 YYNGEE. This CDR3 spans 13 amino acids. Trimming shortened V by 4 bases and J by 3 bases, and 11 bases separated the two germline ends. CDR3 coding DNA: TGTGCCAGCAGCCCCCCCGGGAGCTACGAGCAGTACTTC. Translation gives CASSPPGSYEQYF.

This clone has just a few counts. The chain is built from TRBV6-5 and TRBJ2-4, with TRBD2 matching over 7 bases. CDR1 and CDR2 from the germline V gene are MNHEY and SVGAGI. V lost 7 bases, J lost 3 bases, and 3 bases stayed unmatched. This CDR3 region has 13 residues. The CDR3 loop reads CASIGGDKNIQYF. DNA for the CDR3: TGTGCCAGCATTGGGGGGGACAAAAACATTCAGTACTTC.